This T cell receptor (beta chain) appears in the sequencing data of a study of tumor T cells in aggressive B-cell lymphoma. Clones were read by immunoSEQ multiplex PCR, and TCRdb kept only the in-frame ones, dropping some. The sample includes about 5,600 clones, around 82% of them seen just once. Germline V gene data show CDR1 as MNHEY and CDR2 as SMNVEV (reference sequence). V lost 4 bases to trimming and J lost 2 bases, with 12 bases between them. This CDR3 comprises 14 residues. This sequence originates from an adult with diffuse large B cell lymphoma. The rearrangement links TRBV27 to TRBJ2-7, with D possibly being TRBD1 (5 bases). Sequencing used tumor tissue. Here the CDR3 reads CASSSDSGPYEQYF. CDR3 DNA sequence: TGTGCCAGCAGTTCAGACAGTGGCCCCTACGAGCAGTACTTC.